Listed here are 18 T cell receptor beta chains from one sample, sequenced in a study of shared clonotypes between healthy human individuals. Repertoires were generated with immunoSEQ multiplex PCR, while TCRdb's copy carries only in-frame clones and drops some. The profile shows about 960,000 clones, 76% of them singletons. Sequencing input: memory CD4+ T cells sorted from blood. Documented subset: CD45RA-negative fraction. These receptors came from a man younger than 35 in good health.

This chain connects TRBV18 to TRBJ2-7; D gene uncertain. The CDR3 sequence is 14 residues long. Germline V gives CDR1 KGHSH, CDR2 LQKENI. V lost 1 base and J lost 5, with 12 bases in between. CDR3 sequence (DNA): TGTGCCAGCTCACCACGACCGAACACGGACGAGCAGTACTTC. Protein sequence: CASSPRPNTDEQYF.

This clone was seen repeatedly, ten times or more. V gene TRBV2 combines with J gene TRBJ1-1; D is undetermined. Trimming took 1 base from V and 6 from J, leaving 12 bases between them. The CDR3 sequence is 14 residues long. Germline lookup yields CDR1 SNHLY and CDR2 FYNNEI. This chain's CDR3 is CASSEGSETSEAFF. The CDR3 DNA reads TGTGCCAGCAGTGAAGGTTCGGAGACTTCTGAAGCTTTCTTT. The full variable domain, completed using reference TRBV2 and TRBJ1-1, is EPEVTQTPSHQVTQMGQEVILRCVPISNHLYFYWYRQILGQKVEFLVSFYNNEISEKSEIFDDQFSVERPDGSNFTLKIRSTKLEDSAMYFCASSEGSETSEAFFGQGTRLTVV.

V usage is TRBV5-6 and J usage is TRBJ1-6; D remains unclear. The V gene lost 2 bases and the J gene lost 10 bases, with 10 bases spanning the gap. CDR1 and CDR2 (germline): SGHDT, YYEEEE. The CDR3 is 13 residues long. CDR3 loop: CASSLGLVSPLHF. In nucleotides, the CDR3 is TGTGCCAGCAGCTTAGGACTCGTCTCACCCCTCCACTTT.

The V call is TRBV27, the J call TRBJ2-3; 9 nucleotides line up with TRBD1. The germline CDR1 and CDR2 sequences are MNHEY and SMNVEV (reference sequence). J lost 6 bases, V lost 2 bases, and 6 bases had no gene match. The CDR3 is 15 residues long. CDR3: CASSLIGQGTDTQYF. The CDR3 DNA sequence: TGTGCCAGCAGTTTAATCGGACAGGGGACGGATACGCAGTATTTT.

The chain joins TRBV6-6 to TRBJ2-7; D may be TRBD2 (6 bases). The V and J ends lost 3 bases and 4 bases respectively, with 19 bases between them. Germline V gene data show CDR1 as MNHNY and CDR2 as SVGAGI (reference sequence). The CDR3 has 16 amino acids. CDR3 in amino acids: CASSYRSWRDSYEQYF. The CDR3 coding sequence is TGTGCCAGCAGTTATCGGTCCTGGAGGGACTCTTACGAGCAGTACTTC.

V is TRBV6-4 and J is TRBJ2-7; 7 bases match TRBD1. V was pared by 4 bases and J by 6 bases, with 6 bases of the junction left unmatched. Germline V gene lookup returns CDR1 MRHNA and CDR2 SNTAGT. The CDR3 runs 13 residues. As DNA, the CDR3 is TGTGCCAGCAGTGCTGGTAGGGGGCTCGAGCAGTACTTC. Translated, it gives CASSAGRGLEQYF.

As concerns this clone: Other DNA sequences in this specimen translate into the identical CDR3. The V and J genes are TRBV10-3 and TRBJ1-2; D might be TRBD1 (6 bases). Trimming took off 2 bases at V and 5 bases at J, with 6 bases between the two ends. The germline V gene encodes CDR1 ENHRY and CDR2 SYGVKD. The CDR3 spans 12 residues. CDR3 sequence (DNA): TGTGCCATCAGTGAGCAGGGGTATGGCTACACCTTC. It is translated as CAISEQGYGYTF.

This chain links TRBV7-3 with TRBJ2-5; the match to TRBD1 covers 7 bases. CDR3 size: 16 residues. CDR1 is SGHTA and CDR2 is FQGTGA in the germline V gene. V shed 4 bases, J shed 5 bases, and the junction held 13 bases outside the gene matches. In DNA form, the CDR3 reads TGTGCCAGCAGCTACGCCCAGACAGGGCTTGGGGAGACCCAGTACTTC. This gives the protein CASSYAQTGLGETQYF.

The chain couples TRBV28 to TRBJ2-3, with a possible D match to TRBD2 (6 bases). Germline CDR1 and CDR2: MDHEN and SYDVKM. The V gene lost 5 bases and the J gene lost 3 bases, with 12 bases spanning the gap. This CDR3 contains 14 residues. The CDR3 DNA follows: TGTGCCAGCAGTACGACTAGGGGAACAGATACGCAGTATTTT. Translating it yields CASSTTRGTDTQYF.

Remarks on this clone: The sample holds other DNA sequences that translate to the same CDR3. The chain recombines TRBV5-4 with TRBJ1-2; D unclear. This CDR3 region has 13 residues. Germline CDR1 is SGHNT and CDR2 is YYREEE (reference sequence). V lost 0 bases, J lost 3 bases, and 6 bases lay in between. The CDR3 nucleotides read TGTGCCAGCAGCTTGGGGACGGACTATGGCTACACCTTC. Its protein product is CASSLGTDYGYTF.

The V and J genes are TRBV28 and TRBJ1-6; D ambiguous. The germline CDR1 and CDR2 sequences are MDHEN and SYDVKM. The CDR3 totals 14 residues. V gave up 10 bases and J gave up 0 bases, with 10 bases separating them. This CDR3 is CATGGNSYNSPLHF. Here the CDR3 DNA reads TGTGCCACCGGTGGGAACTCCTATAATTCACCCCTCCACTTT.

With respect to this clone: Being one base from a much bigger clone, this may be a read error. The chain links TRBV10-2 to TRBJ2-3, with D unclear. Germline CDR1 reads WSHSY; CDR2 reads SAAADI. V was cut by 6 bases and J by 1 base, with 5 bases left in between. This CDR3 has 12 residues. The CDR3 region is CASSQGTDTQYF. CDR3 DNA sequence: TGCGCCAGCAGCCAGGGCACAGATACGCAGTATTTT.

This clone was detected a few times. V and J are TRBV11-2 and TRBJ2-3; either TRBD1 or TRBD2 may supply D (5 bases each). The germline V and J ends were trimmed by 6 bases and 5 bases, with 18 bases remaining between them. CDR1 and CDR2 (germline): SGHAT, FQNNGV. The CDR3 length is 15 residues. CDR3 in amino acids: CASRYSGRDRDTQYF. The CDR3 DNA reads TGTGCCAGCAGGTACTCGGGACGGGACCGAGATACGCAGTATTTT.

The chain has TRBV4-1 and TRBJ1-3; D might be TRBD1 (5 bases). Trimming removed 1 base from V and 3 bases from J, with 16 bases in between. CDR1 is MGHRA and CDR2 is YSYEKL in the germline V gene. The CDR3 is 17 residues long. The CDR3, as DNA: TGCGCCAGCAGCCAAGGAGCAGGGAGCGGTCGTGGAAACACCATATATTTT. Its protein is CASSQGAGSGRGNTIYF.

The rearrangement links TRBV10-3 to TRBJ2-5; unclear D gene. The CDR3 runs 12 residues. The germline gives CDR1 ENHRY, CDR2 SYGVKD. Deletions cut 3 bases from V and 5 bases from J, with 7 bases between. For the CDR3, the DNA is TGTGCCATCAGTGACGTTCCCGAGACCCAGTACTTC. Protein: CAISDVPETQYF.

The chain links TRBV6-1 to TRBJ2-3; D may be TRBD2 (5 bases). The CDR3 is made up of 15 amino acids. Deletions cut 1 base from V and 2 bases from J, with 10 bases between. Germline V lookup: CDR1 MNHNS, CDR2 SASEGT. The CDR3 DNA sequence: TGTGCCAGCAGTGAAGACAGAGGGTTCACAGATACGCAGTATTTT. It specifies CASSEDRGFTDTQYF.

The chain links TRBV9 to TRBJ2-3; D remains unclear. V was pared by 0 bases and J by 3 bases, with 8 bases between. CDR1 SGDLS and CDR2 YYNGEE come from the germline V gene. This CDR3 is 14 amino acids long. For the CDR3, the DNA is TGTGCCAGCAGCGTAGGAAGTGAAACAGATACGCAGTATTTT. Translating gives CASSVGSETDTQYF.

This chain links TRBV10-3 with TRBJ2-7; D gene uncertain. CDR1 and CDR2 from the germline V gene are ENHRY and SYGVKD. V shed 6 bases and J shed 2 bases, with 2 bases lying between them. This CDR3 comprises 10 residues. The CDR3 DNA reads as TGTGCCATCAGCCCCTACGAGCAGTACTTC. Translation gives CAISPYEQYF.